The text below deals with one TCR beta chain. The source of the sample is a study of blood T cell repertoires in COVID-19. Profiled with immunoSEQ multiplex PCR; TCRdb holds only in-frame clones, not every one. The data contain over 250,000 clones, 88% of them seen just once; the ten biggest clones take up about 4.1%. CDR1 is SQVTM, CDR2 ANQGSEA, per germline. CDR3 length: 14 residues. V was pared by 8 bases and J by 8 bases, with 14 bases of the junction left unmatched. The chain recombines TRBV29-1 with TRBJ1-4; 7 nucleotides align to TRBD1. The receptor's source is a man in his sixties who had recovered from COVID-19. Sequencing was done on a sample of peripheral blood. The CDR3 DNA reads TGCAGCACCTCATGGGGACAGCGAGGGGAAAAACTGTTTTTT. This codes for CSTSWGQRGEKLFF. Combining the CDR3 with reference TRBV29-1 and TRBJ1-4 gives the whole variable domain SAVISQKPSRDICQRGTSLTIQCQVDSQVTMMFWYRQQPGQSLTLIATANQGSEATYESGFVIDKFPISRPNLTFSTLTVSNMSPEDSSIYLCSTSWGQRGEKLFFGSGTQLSVL.